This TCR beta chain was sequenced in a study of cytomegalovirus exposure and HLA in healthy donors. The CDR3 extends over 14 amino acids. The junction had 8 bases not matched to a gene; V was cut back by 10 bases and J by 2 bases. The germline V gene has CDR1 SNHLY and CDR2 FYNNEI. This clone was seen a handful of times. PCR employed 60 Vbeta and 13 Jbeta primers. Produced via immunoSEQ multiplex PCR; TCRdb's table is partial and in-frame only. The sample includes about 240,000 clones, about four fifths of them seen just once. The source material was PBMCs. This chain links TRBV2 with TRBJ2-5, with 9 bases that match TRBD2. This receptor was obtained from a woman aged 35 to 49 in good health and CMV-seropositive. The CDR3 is CATWGAGGQETQYF. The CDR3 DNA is TGTGCCACCTGGGGAGCGGGGGGTCAAGAGACCCAGTACTTC.